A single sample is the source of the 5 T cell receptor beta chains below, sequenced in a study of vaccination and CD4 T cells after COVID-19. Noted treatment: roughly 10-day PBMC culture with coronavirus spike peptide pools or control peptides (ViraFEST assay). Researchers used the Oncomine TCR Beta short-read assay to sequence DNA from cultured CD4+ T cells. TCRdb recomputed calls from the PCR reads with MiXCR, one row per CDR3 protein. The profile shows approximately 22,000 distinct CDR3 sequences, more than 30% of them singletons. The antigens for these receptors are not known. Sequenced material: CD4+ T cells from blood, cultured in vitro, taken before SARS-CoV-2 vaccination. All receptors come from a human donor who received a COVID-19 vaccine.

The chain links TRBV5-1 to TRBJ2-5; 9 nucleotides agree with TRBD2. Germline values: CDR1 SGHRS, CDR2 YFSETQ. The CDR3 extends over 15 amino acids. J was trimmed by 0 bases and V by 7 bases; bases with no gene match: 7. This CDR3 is CASGTRGGDQETQYF. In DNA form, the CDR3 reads TGCGCCAGCGGGACGCGGGGGGGCGACCAAGAGACCCAGTACTTC.

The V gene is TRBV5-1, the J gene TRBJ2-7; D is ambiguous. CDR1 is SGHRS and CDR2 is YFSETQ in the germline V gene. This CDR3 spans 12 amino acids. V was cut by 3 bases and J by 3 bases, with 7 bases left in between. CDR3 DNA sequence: TGCGCCAGCAGCTCGCCGGGCTACGAGCAGTACTTC. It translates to CASSSPGYEQYF.

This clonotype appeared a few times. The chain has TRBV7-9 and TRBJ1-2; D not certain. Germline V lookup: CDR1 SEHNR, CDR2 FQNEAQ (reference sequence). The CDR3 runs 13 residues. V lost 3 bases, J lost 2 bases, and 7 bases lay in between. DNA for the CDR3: TGTGCCAGCAGCTTCGGACGGAACTATGGCTACACCTTC. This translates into CASSFGRNYGYTF.

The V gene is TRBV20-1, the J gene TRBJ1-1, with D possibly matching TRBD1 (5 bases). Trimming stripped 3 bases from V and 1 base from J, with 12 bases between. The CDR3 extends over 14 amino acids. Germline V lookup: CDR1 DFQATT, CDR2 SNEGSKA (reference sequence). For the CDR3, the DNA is TGCAGTGCTAGGGCGGGGACGGCGAACACTGAAGCTTTCTTT. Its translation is CSARAGTANTEAFF.

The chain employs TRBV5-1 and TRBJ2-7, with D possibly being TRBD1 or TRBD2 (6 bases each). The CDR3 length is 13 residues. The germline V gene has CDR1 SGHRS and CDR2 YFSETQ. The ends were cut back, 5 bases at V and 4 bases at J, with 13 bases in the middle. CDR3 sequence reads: CASRLGGRYEQYF. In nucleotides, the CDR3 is TGCGCCAGCAGATTAGGGGGGCGGTACGAGCAGTACTTC.